The next 12 T cell receptor beta chains were all read from a single sample in a study of T-cell reconstitution after alpha-beta-depleted transplantation in children. Preparation of the TCRbeta library involved a method that used unique molecular identifiers. MiXCR, applied by TCRdb to the PCR reads, yields one record per CDR3 protein. The sample carries approximately 210,000 distinct CDR3 sequences, approximately 15% recorded once. The sequencing here drew on PBMCs, mostly from graft donor cells, taken 360 days after TCRalphabeta/CD19-depleted stem cell transplant. The receptors derive from a male patient between 2 and 10 years old who had a stem cell transplant for acute lymphoblastic leukemia, so the T cells may come from the graft donor.

The V call is TRBV7-2, the J call TRBJ2-1; D unresolved. V was cut by 5 bases and J by 3 bases, with 14 bases left in between. Per germline, CDR1 SGHTA and CDR2 FQGNSA. CDR3 size: 15 residues. Here the CDR3 reads CASSRPYRIYNEQFF. The CDR3 nucleotides are TGTGCCAGCAGCCGGCCGTACCGCATCTACAATGAGCAGTTCTTC.

This clonotype was counted between two and nine times. V usage is TRBV5-5 and J usage is TRBJ2-5; 8 nucleotides align to TRBD2. CDR1 and CDR2 (germline): SGHKS, YYEKEE (reference sequence). Germline trimming cut 0 bases from V and 0 bases from J; bases unmatched to any gene: 10. The CDR3 consists of 18 residues. The DNA for the CDR3 is TGTGCCAGCAGCTTGGCCAAGCGGGGGCCAGTTTACCAAGAGACCCAGTACTTC. Protein product: CASSLAKRGPVYQETQYF.

The gene calls are TRBV30 and TRBJ1-1; 7 bases are a match to TRBD1. Germline V gives CDR1 GTSNPN, CDR2 SVGIG (reference sequence). The trim removed 3 bases at V and 11 bases at J, leaving 12 bases unmatched. CDR3 length equals 13 residues. As DNA, the CDR3 is TGTGCCTGGAGGAGGGACAGTCCCCCCGAGGCTTTCTTT. The encoded protein is CAWRRDSPPEAFF.

This clonotype was detected only a few times. V gene TRBV7-9 combines with J gene TRBJ2-6; D gene unclear. Germline loops: CDR1 SEHNR, CDR2 FQNEAQ (reference sequence). The V end was cut by 5 bases, the J end by 2 bases, with 13 bases between. The CDR3 extends over 16 amino acids. The CDR3 DNA follows: TGTGCCAGCAGCCCCTCAATAGGGACTGGGGCCAACGTCCTGACTTTC. Protein: CASSPSIGTGANVLTF.

This clonotype has a handful of counts. J is TRBJ1-1 and V is TRBV5-6; D is possibly TRBD1 (6 bases). Per germline, CDR1 SGHDT and CDR2 YYEEEE. The CDR3 is 14 amino acids. Trimming took 4 bases from V and 7 from J, leaving 17 bases between them. CDR3 residues: CASSPGQPGDEAFF. The CDR3 bases are TGTGCCAGCAGCCCCGGACAGCCAGGTGATGAAGCTTTCTTT.

The V gene is TRBV5-5, the J gene TRBJ2-7; weak D call: TRBD1 (6 bases). The CDR3 spans 14 residues. The V gene's germline CDR1 is SGHKS and CDR2 YYEKEE (reference sequence). V gave up 1 base and J gave up 3 bases, with 11 bases separating them. The CDR3 nucleotides are TGTGCCAGCAGCTTGCGGTCAGGGGTCTACGAGCAGTACTTC. This gives the protein CASSLRSGVYEQYF.

This clonotype was seen a few times. The chain couples TRBV12-3 or TRBV12-4 to TRBJ2-3; 9 positions match TRBD2. Losses at the gene ends were 4 bases for V and 2 bases for J; bases not matched to a gene: 7. The CDR3 loop spans 16 amino acids. This CDR3 is CASSSLAGISTDTQYF. The CDR3 nucleotides read TGTGCCAGCAGTTCACTAGCGGGTATTTCCACAGATACGCAGTATTTT.

V is TRBV12-3 or TRBV12-4 and J is TRBJ1-2; no firm D call. CDR3 length: 12 amino acids. The V end lost 3 bases, the J end lost 2 bases, and 4 bases lay between the germline ends. CDR3 in amino acids: CASSFVNYGYTF. The CDR3 bases are TGTGCCAGCAGTTTCGTAAACTATGGCTACACCTTC.

V and J are TRBV18 and TRBJ2-3; D ambiguous. CDR3 length: 14 amino acids. V shed 3 bases and J shed 2 bases, with 9 bases lying between them. The germline V gene has CDR1 KGHSH and CDR2 LQKENI. The CDR3 protein is CASSPATITDTQYF. DNA for the CDR3: TGTGCCAGCTCACCTGCGACGATCACAGATACGCAGTATTTT.

This clonotype has only a few counts. The chain couples TRBV2 to TRBJ2-2; D is unresolved. V lost 3 bases and J lost 2, with 10 bases in between. The CDR3 loop spans 15 amino acids. Germline V lookup: CDR1 SNHLY, CDR2 FYNNEI. The CDR3 reads CASSDIWRNTGELFF. CDR3 in DNA: TGTGCCAGCAGTGACATATGGAGAAACACCGGGGAGCTGTTTTTT. The complete variable domain, with remaining parts taken from reference TRBV2 and TRBJ2-2, reads EPEVTQTPSHQVTQMGQEVILRCVPISNHLYFYWYRQILGQKVEFLVSFYNNEISEKSEIFDDQFSVERPDGSNFTLKIRSTKLEDSAMYFCASSDIWRNTGELFFGEGSRLTVL.

This sequence joins TRBV11-2 and TRBJ2-2, with 16 bases identical to TRBD2. After removal of 6 bases from V and 0 bases from J, the junction contained 13 bases not matched to a gene. Germline V gene data show CDR1 as SGHAT and CDR2 as FQNNGV. This CDR3 is built from 21 residues. The chain's CDR3 is CASSPQGLGLAGGANTGELFF. The CDR3 nucleotides read TGTGCCAGCAGTCCTCAGGGATTGGGACTAGCGGGGGGGGCGAACACCGGGGAGCTGTTTTTT. The full variable domain, with the rest looked up from reference TRBV11-2 and TRBJ2-2, is EAGVAQSPRYKIIEKRQSVAFWCNPISGHATLYWYQQILGQGPKLLIQFQNNGVVDDSQLPKDRFSAERLKGVDSTLKIQPAKLEDSAVYLCASSPQGLGLAGGANTGELFFGEGSRLTVL.

The V gene is TRBV4-2, the J gene TRBJ2-5; 11 positions agree with TRBD2. V shed 0 bases and J 0 bases; nucleotides not matched to a gene: 9. Germline CDR1 LGHNA, CDR2 YNFKEQ. The CDR3 runs to 19 residues. The CDR3, as DNA: TGTGCCAGCAGCCAAGATCTTCTGCTAGCGGGGGGACACCAAGAGACCCAGTACTTC. It codes for CASSQDLLLAGGHQETQYF.